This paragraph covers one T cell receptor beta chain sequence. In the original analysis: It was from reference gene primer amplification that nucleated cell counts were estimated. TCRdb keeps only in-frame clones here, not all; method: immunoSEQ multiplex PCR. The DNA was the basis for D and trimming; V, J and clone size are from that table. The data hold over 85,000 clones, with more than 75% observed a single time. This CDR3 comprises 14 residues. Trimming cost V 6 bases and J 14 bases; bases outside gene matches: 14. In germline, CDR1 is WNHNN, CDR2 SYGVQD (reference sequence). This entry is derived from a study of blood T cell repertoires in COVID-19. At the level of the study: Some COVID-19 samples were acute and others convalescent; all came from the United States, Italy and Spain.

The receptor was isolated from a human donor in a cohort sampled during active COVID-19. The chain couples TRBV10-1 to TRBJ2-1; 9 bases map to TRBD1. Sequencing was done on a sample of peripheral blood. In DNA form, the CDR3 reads TGCGCCAGCAGCACGTCCCGGGACAGGGTATCGGAGTTCTTC. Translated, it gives CASSTSRDRVSEFF.